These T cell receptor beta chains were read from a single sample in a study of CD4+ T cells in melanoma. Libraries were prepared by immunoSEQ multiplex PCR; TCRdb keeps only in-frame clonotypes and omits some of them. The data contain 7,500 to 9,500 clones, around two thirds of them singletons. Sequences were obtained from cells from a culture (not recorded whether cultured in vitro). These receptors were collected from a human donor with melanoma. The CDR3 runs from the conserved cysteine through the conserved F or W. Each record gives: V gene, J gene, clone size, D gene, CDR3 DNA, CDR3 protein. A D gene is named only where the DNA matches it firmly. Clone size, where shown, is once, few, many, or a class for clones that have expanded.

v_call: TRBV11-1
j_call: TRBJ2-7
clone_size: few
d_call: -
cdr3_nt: TGTGCCAGCAGCATGTCAGGGCCCTACGAGCAGTACTTC
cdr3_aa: CASSMSGPYEQYF

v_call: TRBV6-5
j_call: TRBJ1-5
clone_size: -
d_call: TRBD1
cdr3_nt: TGTGCCAGCAGTTACTCAACAGGGGAGTATCAGCCCCAGCATTTT
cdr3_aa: CASSYSTGEYQPQHF

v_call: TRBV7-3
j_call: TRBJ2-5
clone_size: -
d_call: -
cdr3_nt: TGTGCCAGCAGCTTAACTCCAGACCAAGAGACCCAGTACTTC
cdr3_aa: CASSLTPDQETQYF

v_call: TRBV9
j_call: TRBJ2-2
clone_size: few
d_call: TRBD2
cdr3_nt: TGTGCCAGCAGCCCCAGGACTAGCCTCGCCGGGGAGCTGTTTTTT
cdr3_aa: CASSPRTSLAGELFF

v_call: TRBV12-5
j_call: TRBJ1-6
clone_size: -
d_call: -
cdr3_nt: TGTGCTAGTGGTTTGGAAGAGAGGTCCCCACTCCACTTT
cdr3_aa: CASGLEERSPLHF

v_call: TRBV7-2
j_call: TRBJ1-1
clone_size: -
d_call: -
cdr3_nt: TGTGCCAGCTCCCTAATGGCCCGTGCGGGGACTGAAGCTTTCTTT
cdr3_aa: CASSLMARAGTEAFF

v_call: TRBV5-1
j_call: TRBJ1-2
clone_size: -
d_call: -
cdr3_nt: TGCGCCAGCAGCTTGGGGCCGGGGGAGGACTATGGCTACACCTTC
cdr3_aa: CASSLGPGEDYGYTF

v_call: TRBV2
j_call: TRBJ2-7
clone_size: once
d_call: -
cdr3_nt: TGTGCCAGCAACTCGGGGTCTGGCGAGCAGTACTTC
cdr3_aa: CASNSGSGEQYF

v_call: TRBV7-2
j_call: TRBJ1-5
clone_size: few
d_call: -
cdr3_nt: TGTGCCAGCAGCTTCGGTTTGTATAGCAATCAGCCCCAGCATTTT
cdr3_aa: CASSFGLYSNQPQHF

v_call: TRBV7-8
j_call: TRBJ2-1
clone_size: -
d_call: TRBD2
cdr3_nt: TGTGCCAGCAGCTTAGGACCCCGGGGGGGAGCCTACAATGAGCAGTTCTTC
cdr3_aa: CASSLGPRGGAYNEQFF

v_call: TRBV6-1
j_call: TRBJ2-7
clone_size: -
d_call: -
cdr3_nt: TGTGCCAGCAGGATCTCCCCGGGGACGACCTACGAGCAGTACTTC
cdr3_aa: CASRISPGTTYEQYF

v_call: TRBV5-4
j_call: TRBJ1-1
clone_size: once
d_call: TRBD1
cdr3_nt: TGTGCCAGCAGCTCACGGACAGGAGCAAGCGCGGAAGCTTTCTTT
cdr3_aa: CASSSRTGASAEAFF

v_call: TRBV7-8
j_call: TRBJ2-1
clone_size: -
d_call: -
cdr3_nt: TGTGCCAGCCGCCGGGACACCTACAATGAGCAGTTCTTC
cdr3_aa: CASRRDTYNEQFF

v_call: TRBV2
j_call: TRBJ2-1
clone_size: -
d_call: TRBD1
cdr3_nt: TGTGCCAGCAGTGTAGAGGGGGCCGACAATGAGCAGTTCTTC
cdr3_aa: CASSVEGADNEQFF

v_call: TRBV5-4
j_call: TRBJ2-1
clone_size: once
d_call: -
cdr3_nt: TGTGCCAGCAGCTTGGGCAACCCGCGAATATCCTACAATGAGCAGTTCTTC
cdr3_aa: CASSLGNPRISYNEQFF

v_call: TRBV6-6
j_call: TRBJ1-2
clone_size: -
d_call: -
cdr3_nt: TGTGCCAGCAGGTCGGCCGGAGCTAACTATGGCTACACCTTC
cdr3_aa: CASRSAGANYGYTF

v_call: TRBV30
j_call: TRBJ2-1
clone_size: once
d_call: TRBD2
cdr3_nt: TGTGCCTGGATTGGGTCGGGGGGGTACAATGAGCAGTTCTTC
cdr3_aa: CAWIGSGGYNEQFF

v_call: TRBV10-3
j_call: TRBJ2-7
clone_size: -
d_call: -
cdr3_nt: TGTGCCAGCAGTTCAGGGCGTCAGTACGAGCAGTACTTC
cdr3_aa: CASSSGRQYEQYF

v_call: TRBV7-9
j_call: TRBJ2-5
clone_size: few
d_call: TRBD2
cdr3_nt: TGTGCCAGCAGCTTTTACTTAGCGGGGGAAGAGACCCAGTACTTC
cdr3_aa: CASSFYLAGEETQYF

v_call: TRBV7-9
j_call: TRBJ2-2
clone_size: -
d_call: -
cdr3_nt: TGTGCCAGCAGCTTAGGAGGAAACACCGGGGAGCTGTTTTTT
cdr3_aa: CASSLGGNTGELFF

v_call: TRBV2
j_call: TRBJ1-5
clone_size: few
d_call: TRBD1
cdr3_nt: TGTGCCAGCAGTTTGACAGGGGCTGAACAGCCCCAGCATTTT
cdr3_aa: CASSLTGAEQPQHF

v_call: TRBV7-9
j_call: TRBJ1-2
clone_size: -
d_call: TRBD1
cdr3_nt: TGTGCCAGCAGCTTGACAGGGTCGCCCTCTTATGGCTACACCTTC
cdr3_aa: CASSLTGSPSYGYTF

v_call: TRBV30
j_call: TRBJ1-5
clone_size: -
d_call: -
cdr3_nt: TGTGCCTGGAGTGTAACCAAGGGCAATCAGCCCCAGCATTTT
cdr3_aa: CAWSVTKGNQPQHF

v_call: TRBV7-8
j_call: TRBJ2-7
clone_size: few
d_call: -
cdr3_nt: TGTGCCAGCAGCGCAACAGGGAGTCGGTCCGAGCAGTACTTC
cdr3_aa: CASSATGSRSEQYF

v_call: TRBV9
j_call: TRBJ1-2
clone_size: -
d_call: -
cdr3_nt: TGTGCCAGCACTGGGGGGGGGAAAAGCGCCTATGGCTACACCTTC
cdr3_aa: CASTGGGKSAYGYTF

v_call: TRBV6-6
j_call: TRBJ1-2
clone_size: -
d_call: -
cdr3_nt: TGTGCCAGCAGTTACGGGGCACAACCCAACTATGGCTACACCTTC
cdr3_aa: CASSYGAQPNYGYTF

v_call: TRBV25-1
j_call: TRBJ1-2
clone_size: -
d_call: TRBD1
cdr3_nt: TGTGCCAGCAGTTCCCCAGGGGGGCTAGGTGGCTACACCTTC
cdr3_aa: CASSSPGGLGGYTF

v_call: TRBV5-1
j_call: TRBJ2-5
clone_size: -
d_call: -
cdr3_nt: TGCGCCAGCAGCTTGAAACCTGACGCAGGGCGGGTAGGGACCCAGTACTTC
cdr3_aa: CASSLKPDAGRVGTQYF

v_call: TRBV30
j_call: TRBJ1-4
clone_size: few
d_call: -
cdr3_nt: TGTGCCTGGAGTGCTATCAAGGAAAAACTGTTTTTT
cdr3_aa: CAWSAIKEKLFF

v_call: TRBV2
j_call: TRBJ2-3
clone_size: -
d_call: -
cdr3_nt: TGTGCCAGCGGCTTGCGGGGCAGCACAGATACGCAGTATTTT
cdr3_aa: CASGLRGSTDTQYF

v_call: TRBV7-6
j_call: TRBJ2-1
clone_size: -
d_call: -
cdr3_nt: TGTGCCAGCAGCTCACTCTCTCTAAGCTCCAATGAGCAGTTCTTC
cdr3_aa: CASSSLSLSSNEQFF

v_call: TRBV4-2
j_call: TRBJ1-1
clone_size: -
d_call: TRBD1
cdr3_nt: TGTGCCAGCAGCATGACAGGGCCCAACACTGAAGCTTTCTTT
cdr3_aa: CASSMTGPNTEAFF

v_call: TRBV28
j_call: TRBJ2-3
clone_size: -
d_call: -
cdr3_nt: TGTGCCAGCAGTTTGCGACAGGGAGGTGGTACGCAGTATTTT
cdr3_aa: CASSLRQGGGTQYF

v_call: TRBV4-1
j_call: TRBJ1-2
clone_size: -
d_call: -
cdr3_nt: TGCGCCAGCAGCCCCTCACAAGGACAAGCTAACTATGGCTACACCTTC
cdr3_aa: CASSPSQGQANYGYTF

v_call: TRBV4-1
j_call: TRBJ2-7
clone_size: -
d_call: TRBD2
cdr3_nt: TGCGCCAGCAGCCAAGATAGCGGGGCGGCTTCTTCTTACGAGCAGTACTTC
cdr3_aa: CASSQDSGAASSYEQYF

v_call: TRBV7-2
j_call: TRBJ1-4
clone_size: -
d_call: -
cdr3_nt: TGTGCCAGCAGTGAAGGGGGTCGCCCGGGGGAAAAACTGTTTTTT
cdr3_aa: CASSEGGRPGEKLFF

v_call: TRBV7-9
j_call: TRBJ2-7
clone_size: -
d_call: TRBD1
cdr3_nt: TGTGCCAGCAGCTTAATCGAGACAGGGGGCTCCTACGAGCAGTACTTC
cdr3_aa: CASSLIETGGSYEQYF